The rows below give T cell receptor beta chains drawn from one sample of a study of blood T cell repertoires in COVID-19. The assay was immunoSEQ multiplex PCR, and TCRdb's table has in-frame clones only and misses some. This sample has 15,000 to 20,000 clones, with 88% found just once. Sequencing input: peripheral blood. The receptor set was obtained from a human donor in a cohort sampled during active COVID-19. Both conserved end residues are part of each CDR3. D genes are given only for firm matches. A row's size may be missing; if present it is once, few, many or a size class.

clone_size j_call d_call v_call cdr3_aa cdr3_nt
NA TRBJ2-5 TRBD1 TRBV27 CASSLYRGAGSQYF TGTGCCAGCAGTTTATACAGGGGGGCGGGGTCCCAGTACTTC
few TRBJ2-6 NA TRBV5-1 CASSLVQGGSGANVLTF TGCGCCAGCAGCTTGGTCCAGGGGGGCTCTGGGGCCAACGTCCTGACTTTC
once TRBJ2-4 TRBD2 TRBV29-1 CSVDLAGGPRVQYF TGCAGCGTTGATTTGGCGGGGGGGCCTAGGGTTCAGTACTTC
NA TRBJ2-7 TRBD1 TRBV6-1 CASSDPRGQGPQQYF TGTGCCAGCAGTGACCCCCGAGGACAGGGGCCTCAGCAGTACTTC
NA TRBJ1-1 NA TRBV5-1 CASSYNTGRDTEAFF TGCGCCAGCAGCTATAATACAGGGCGGGACACTGAAGCTTTCTTT
NA TRBJ1-1 NA TRBV19 CATLNSVNTEAFF TGTGCCACCCTAAATTCGGTGAACACTGAAGCTTTCTTT
NA TRBJ2-1 NA TRBV11-3 CASSLAGSGEQFF TGTGCCAGCAGCTTAGCAGGGTCCGGTGAGCAGTTCTTC
NA TRBJ1-6 TRBD1 TRBV11-2 CASSPRDRGGGRSPLHF TGTGCCAGCAGCCCCCGGGACAGGGGAGGAGGACGCTCACCCCTCCACTTT
NA TRBJ2-3 TRBD2 TRBV5-6 CASSLEQRGGGTQYF TGTGCCAGCAGCTTGGAGCAGCGGGGGGGCGGTACGCAGTATTTT
few TRBJ1-1 NA TRBV6-4 CASSATGNTEAFF TGTGCCAGCAGTGCGACAGGGAACACTGAAGCTTTCTTT
medium-sized TRBJ2-1 TRBD2 TRBV6-2/TRBV6-3 CASSYVAGGPNEQFF TGTGCCAGCAGTTATGTAGCGGGGGGTCCCAATGAGCAGTTCTTC
few TRBJ2-7 NA TRBV9 CASSGGGYEQYF TGTGCCAGCAGCGGCGGAGGGTACGAGCAGTACTTC
NA TRBJ1-1 NA TRBV2 CASSDGPLATEAFF TGTGCCAGCAGTGATGGCCCTCTGGCCACTGAAGCTTTCTTT
NA TRBJ1-3 NA TRBV30 CAWTPSSGNTIYF TGTGCCTGGACCCCGTCCTCTGGAAACACCATATATTTT
NA TRBJ2-7 TRBD2 TRBV4-2 CASSPLTGGYEQYF TGTGCCAGCAGCCCTTTAACGGGGGGCTACGAGCAGTACTTC
few TRBJ2-3 TRBD2 TRBV9 CASSSNTRASGVVTDTQYF TGTGCCAGCAGCTCCAATACCCGCGCTAGCGGGGTTGTGACAGATACGCAGTATTTT
once TRBJ2-7 NA TRBV2 CASMVGGNYEQYF TGTGCCAGCATGGTAGGGGGTAACTACGAGCAGTACTTC
NA TRBJ2-7 NA TRBV7-8 CASSLAGQTGYEQYF TGTGCCAGCAGCTTAGCCGGCCAGACGGGGTACGAGCAGTACTTC
NA TRBJ2-1 TRBD1 TRBV3-1/TRBV3-2 CASSQLGQGNEQFF TGTGCCAGCAGCCAACTAGGACAGGGAAATGAGCAGTTCTTC
NA TRBJ1-6 TRBD1 TRBV5-6 CASSLRDSPSSYNSPLHF TGTGCCAGCAGCTTGAGGGACAGCCCGAGCTCCTATAATTCACCCCTCCACTTT
NA TRBJ1-5 NA TRBV11-2 CASSLELNQPQHF TGTGCCAGCAGCTTAGAGTTAAATCAGCCCCAGCATTTT
once TRBJ2-5 NA TRBV7-2 CASSAGWVETQYF TGTGCCAGCAGCGCGGGGTGGGTGGAGACCCAGTACTTC
NA TRBJ2-7 TRBD1 TRBV6-5 CASSYAGQGAPVEQYF TGTGCCAGCAGTTACGCGGGACAGGGGGCGCCGGTCGAGCAGTACTTC
NA TRBJ1-1 NA TRBV5-1 CASSGGVSPNTEAFF TGCGCCAGCAGCGGGGGGGTCAGTCCGAACACTGAAGCTTTCTTT
NA TRBJ1-1 NA TRBV5-6 CASSIINTEAFF TGTGCCAGCAGCATTATCAACACTGAAGCTTTCTTT
NA TRBJ1-1 TRBD1 TRBV9 CASSADRGRGGPEAFF TGTGCCAGCAGCGCCGACAGGGGAAGGGGAGGTCCTGAAGCTTTCTTT
NA TRBJ2-2 NA TRBV7-8 CASSLRGNPNTGELFF TGTGCCAGCAGCTTACGGGGGAATCCTAACACCGGGGAGCTGTTTTTT
NA TRBJ1-2 NA TRBV13 CASSNQGRWGYTF TGTGCCAGCAGCAACCAGGGCCGGTGGGGCTACACCTTC
once TRBJ1-4 TRBD1 TRBV27 CASSPSRTGRVEKLFF TGTGCCAGCAGTCCTTCACGGACAGGCAGGGTCGAAAAACTGTTTTTT
NA TRBJ1-1 TRBD1 TRBV9 CASSIRTGMNTEAFF TGTGCCAGCAGCATCCGGACAGGGATGAACACTGAAGCTTTCTTT